This T cell receptor beta chain was documented in a study of blood T cell repertoires in COVID-19. For the study at large: Acute-phase and convalescent COVID-19 samples originated in the United States, Italy and Spain.

Under the authors' procedure: How many nucleated cells were present was estimated from reference gene primer amplification. TCRdb's table, derived via immunoSEQ multiplex PCR, lists solely in-frame clones and lacks some. The V and J calls and clone size come from that table; D and trimming were worked out from the DNA. The sample includes around 300,000 clones, 89% of them seen just once. J gave up 2 bases and V 3 bases, and 4 bases lay outside the gene matches. The CDR3 consists of 15 residues. Germline V lookup: CDR1 LNHDA, CDR2 SQIVND (reference sequence). Living in about two dozen US areas, the participants were between roughly 18 and 95 years of age. This clone has a single count.

The TCR sequence derives from a woman under 40 who had recovered from COVID-19. Sequencing input: PBMCs or T cells enriched from blood (not recorded which). The chain employs TRBV19 and TRBJ1-3; TRBD1 matches at 7 bases. CDR3: CASSIATGAGNTIYF. The CDR3 DNA reads TGTGCCAGTAGTATCGCCACAGGGGCTGGAAACACCATATATTTT.